Below are 13 T cell receptor beta chains sequenced from a single sample in a study of T cells in Graves' hyperthyroidism and ophthalmopathy. The source material, RNA transcripts, was used to amplify TCR beta CDR3 regions. A first-round RT-PCR of the TCR CDR3 used the HTBI primer set. TCRdb re-derived calls from the multiplex PCR reads in MiXCR, one entry per CDR3 protein. Among some 560,000 distinct CDR3 sequences listed, 12% to 15% were seen once. The specimen was blood. These TCRs come from a woman between 40 and 50 years old with Graves' hyperthyroidism.

This clonotype was detected only a few times. Just one base apart from a much larger clone, this may be a read error. The rearrangement links TRBV28 to TRBJ2-7; D not resolved. Germline CDR1 and CDR2: MDHEN and SYDVKM. The CDR3 sequence is 14 residues long. The CDR3 sequence: CACSLGRIKHEQYF. CDR3 bases: TGTGCCTGCAGTTTAGGCAGAATAAAACACGAGCAGTACTTC.

The V call is TRBV3-1, the J call TRBJ2-5; 12 nucleotides agree with TRBD2. The CDR3 contains 17 residues. Germline lookup yields CDR1 LGHDT and CDR2 YNNKEL (reference sequence). After removal of 1 base from V and 3 bases from J, the junction contained 6 bases not matched to a gene. CDR3: CASSQGLAGAAKETQYF. The CDR3 DNA reads as TGTGCCAGCAGCCAAGGACTAGCGGGAGCAGCGAAAGAGACCCAGTACTTC.

V and J are TRBV6-1 and TRBJ1-3; D gene unclear. Germline CDR1 is MNHNS and CDR2 is SASEGT. The V and J ends lost 5 bases and 0 bases respectively, with 11 bases between them. The CDR3 covers 15 residues. For the CDR3, the DNA is TGTGCCAGCAGTTTCAGAGGAACCTCTGGAAACACCATATATTTT. Its protein product is CASSFRGTSGNTIYF.

This clonotype came up a few times. The gene calls are TRBV9 and TRBJ1-4; D gene uncertain. Trimming left V 0 bases short and J 7 bases short, with 13 bases between. The CDR3 spans 15 residues. Germline CDR1 reads SGDLS; CDR2 reads YYNGEE. This CDR3 reads CASSVDSASAEKLFF. The CDR3 DNA sequence: TGTGCCAGCAGCGTAGACAGCGCGTCGGCTGAAAAACTGTTTTTT.

This clonotype appeared a few times. The V gene is TRBV29-1, the J gene TRBJ1-1, with 7 bases fitting TRBD1. This CDR3 is 12 amino acids long. J was trimmed by 3 bases and V by 6 bases; bases with no gene match: 4. CDR1 and CDR2 from the germline V gene are SQVTM and ANQGSEA. The CDR3 sequence is CSVVQGYTEAFF. CDR3 DNA sequence: TGCAGCGTGGTACAGGGGTACACTGAAGCTTTCTTT.

The gene calls are TRBV3-1 and TRBJ2-1; D not resolved. The CDR3 spans 15 residues. Between the trimmed V and J ends, which lost 1 base and 7 bases, there was a span of 14 bases. CDR1 is LGHDT, CDR2 YNNKEL, per germline (reference sequence). The CDR3 bases are TGTGCCAGCAGCCAAGTCCGGGCCCACGCGAATGAGCAGTTCTTC. It translates to CASSQVRAHANEQFF.

This clonotype appeared a few times. The chain uses TRBV12-3 or TRBV12-4 and TRBJ2-1, with 9 positions matching TRBD2. The CDR3 runs to 15 residues. Unmatched junction bases numbered 12, after V lost 8 bases and J lost 7 bases. The CDR3 DNA reads as TGTGCCAGCTTACCAGGGGCGGGAGGGCGGAATGAGCAGTTCTTC. It encodes CASLPGAGGRNEQFF.

This clonotype was seen repeatedly, ten times or more. This rearrangement joins TRBV2 to TRBJ2-5, with 9 bases fitting TRBD1. Germline V gene data show CDR1 as SNHLY and CDR2 as FYNNEI. The CDR3 totals 14 residues. With V trimmed by 4 bases and J by 5 bases, 5 bases remained unmatched. CDR3 nucleotide sequence: TGTGCCAGCAGTGGGACAGGGGCCGGGGAGACCCAGTACTTC. Its protein is CASSGTGAGETQYF. Filled out from reference TRBV2 and TRBJ2-5, the complete variable domain reads EPEVTQTPSHQVTQMGQEVILRCVPISNHLYFYWYRQILGQKVEFLVSFYNNEISEKSEIFDDQFSVERPDGSNFTLKIRSTKLEDSAMYFCASSGTGAGETQYFGPGTRLLVL.

This clonotype turned up a few times. This chain joins TRBV9 and TRBJ2-7; 12 bases fit TRBD2. The junction had 5 bases not matched to a gene; V was cut back by 4 bases and J by 0 bases. CDR3 length: 16 residues. In germline, CDR1 is SGDLS, CDR2 YYNGEE. As DNA, the CDR3 is TGTGCCAGCAGCCATCCGACTAGCGGGGGCTCCTACGAGCAGTACTTC. Protein sequence: CASSHPTSGGSYEQYF.

This clonotype was recorded a few times. The rearrangement joins TRBV27 to TRBJ2-3, with TRBD2 matching 10 bases. Germline V gene lookup returns CDR1 MNHEY and CDR2 SMNVEV (reference sequence). The CDR3 covers 15 residues. Trimming at V came to 5 bases and at J to 9 bases, leaving 11 bases not matched to a gene. CDR3 nucleotide sequence: TGTGCCAGCAGTGTAGCGGGAGGCCAATCCCACACGCAGTATTTT. Translating it yields CASSVAGGQSHTQYF.

This clonotype was counted between two and nine times. V is TRBV9 and J is TRBJ2-7, with TRBD2 identical over 7 bases. The CDR3 covers 15 residues. With V trimmed by 0 bases and J by 2 bases, 5 bases remained unmatched. Germline assignment: CDR1 SGDLS and CDR2 YYNGEE. CDR3 protein: CASSVGGTSAYEQYF. The CDR3 DNA reads TGTGCCAGCAGCGTAGGGGGAACTAGCGCCTACGAGCAGTACTTC.

This clonotype was detected many times. The CDR3 sequence is CASSFNSGLLYGYTF. CDR3 sequence (DNA): TGTGCCAGCAGTTTTAACTCTGGCCTTCTGTACGGCTACACCTTC. The chain has TRBV6-1 and TRBJ1-2; no reliable D call. The CDR3 contains 15 residues. Trimming removed 5 bases at V and 8 bases at J, with 21 bases between. CDR1 and CDR2 from the germline V gene are MNHNS and SASEGT.

The chain joins TRBV30 to TRBJ1-1; D is undetermined. Per germline, CDR1 GTSNPN and CDR2 SVGIG (reference sequence). The CDR3 is made up of 12 amino acids. V was cut by 2 bases and J by 8 bases, with 12 bases left in between. This CDR3 reads CAWSPTSAEAFF. DNA for the CDR3: TGTGCCTGGAGTCCGACATCTGCGGAAGCTTTCTTT.